These 31 T cell receptor beta chains came from one sample sequenced in a study of early T cells in non-severe SARS-CoV-2 infection. MiXCR, applied by TCRdb to the 5' RACE reads, yields one record per CDR3 protein. The sample carries about 100,000 distinct CDR3 sequences, less than 15% recorded once. Sample: whole blood. These receptor sequences come from an adult who was a healthcare worker with PCR-confirmed SARS-CoV-2 infection or an uninfected control (not recorded which).

The chain links TRBV6-2 or TRBV6-3 to TRBJ2-1; TRBD2 aligns across 11 bases. V lost 5 bases, J lost 2 bases, and 5 bases stayed unmatched. This CDR3 is built from 16 residues. Per germline, CDR1 MNHEY and CDR2 SVGEGT. The CDR3 coding sequence is TGTGCCAGCAGTCACTATAGCGGGGGGGCCTACAATGAGCAGTTCTTC. Translation: CASSHYSGGAYNEQFF.

This clonotype was seen repeatedly, ten times or more. The genes are TRBV7-6 and TRBJ2-7, with 8 bases identical to TRBD2. Germline V gene lookup returns CDR1 SGHVS and CDR2 FNYEAQ. Trimming cost V 5 bases and J 0 bases; bases outside gene matches: 12. The CDR3 spans 17 residues. CDR3 amino acids: CASSTRLRGADSYEQYF. The CDR3 nucleotides read TGTGCCAGCAGCACTCGATTGCGGGGGGCTGACTCCTACGAGCAGTACTTC.

The sample holds many counts of this clonotype. The chain combines TRBV7-8 with TRBJ2-7; D uncertain. CDR3 length: 13 amino acids. The germline V gene has CDR1 SGHVS and CDR2 FQNEAQ. Trimming removed 2 bases at V and 6 bases at J, with 11 bases between. DNA of the CDR3: TGTGCCAGCAGCTTAAGGGCTCCAGCCGAGCAGTACTTC. As protein: CASSLRAPAEQYF.

A word on this clonotype: This may stem from a read error, because a much larger clone lies one nucleotide away. The chain combines TRBV18 with TRBJ2-5; possibly TRBD1 for D (6 bases). Looked up from germline, CDR1 is KGHSH and CDR2 is LQKENI. V shed 5 bases and J shed 2 bases, with 12 bases lying between them. The CDR3 loop spans 14 amino acids. CDR3 DNA sequence: TGTGCCAGCTCATCGACAGGCTCACAAGAGACCCAGTACTTC. This codes for CASSSTGSQETQYF. The variable domain in full, completed from reference TRBV18 and TRBJ2-5, reads NAGVMQNPRHLVRRRGQEARLRCSPMKGHSHVYWYRQLPEEGLKFMVYLQKENIIDESGMPKERFSAEFPKEGPSILRIQQVVRGDSAAYFCASSSTGSQETQYFGPGTRLLVL.

Many counts were recorded for this clonotype. J is TRBJ2-7 and V is TRBV28; tentatively, D is TRBD1 or TRBD2 (6 bases each). The CDR3 loop spans 15 amino acids. Trimming removed 5 bases at V and 6 bases at J, with 20 bases between. Germline lookup yields CDR1 MDHEN and CDR2 SYDVKM. The CDR3 DNA follows: TGTGCCAGCAGTCCAACAGCGGACCGGGGGCCCGAGCAGTACTTC. Its translation is CASSPTADRGPEQYF.

This clonotype has at least ten counts. The genes are TRBV2 and TRBJ1-5, with 10 bases that match TRBD1. The CDR3 spans 14 residues. V shed 5 bases, J shed 6 bases, and the junction held 4 bases outside the gene matches. From germline, CDR1 is SNHLY and CDR2 FYNNEI. The CDR3 region is CASSRTGGSQPQHF. The CDR3 region has the DNA TGTGCCAGCAGTCGGACAGGGGGTAGTCAGCCCCAGCATTTT.

The chain recombines TRBV29-1 with TRBJ2-5; perhaps TRBD2 as D (7 bases). Germline CDR1 is SQVTM and CDR2 is ANQGSEA. The CDR3 has 13 residues. The V end lost 5 bases, the J end lost 5 bases, and 15 bases lay between the germline ends. The CDR3 is CSVSDGGGETQYF. The CDR3 nucleotides are TGCAGCGTTTCGGACGGCGGGGGCGAGACCCAGTACTTC.

This clonotype was found many times. The rearrangement uses TRBV7-2 and TRBJ2-3, with D uncertain. This CDR3 has 13 residues. The germline CDR1 and CDR2 sequences are SGHTA and FQGNSA. With 4 bases removed from V and 6 bases from J, the gap between germline ends came to 11 bases. The CDR3: CASSSRASDTQYF. CDR3 sequence (DNA): TGTGCCAGCAGCTCCCGGGCCTCGGATACGCAGTATTTT.

V and J are TRBV4-3 and TRBJ2-1, with TRBD2 matching 9 bases. V trimming: 0 bases; J trimming: 9 bases; junction bases outside the gene matches: 12. Per the germline V gene, CDR1 is LGHNA and CDR2 is YSLEER. CDR3 size: 17 residues. The CDR3 DNA is TGCGCCAGCAGCCAAGATCTCCCGCGGGGGGGCTTTGGTGAGCAGTTCTTC. Translated, it gives CASSQDLPRGGFGEQFF.

This clonotype occurred a few times. V and J are TRBV7-9 and TRBJ2-7; TRBD1 might be the D (6 bases). Germline V gives CDR1 SEHNR, CDR2 FQNEAQ (reference sequence). The V end lost 6 bases, the J end lost 2 bases, and 20 bases lay between the germline ends. The CDR3 sequence is 16 residues long. The CDR3: CASRPLSGAGAYEQYF. The CDR3 nucleotides are TGTGCCAGCAGGCCATTGAGCGGCGCAGGGGCCTACGAGCAGTACTTC.

The rearrangement uses TRBV29-1 and TRBJ2-3; weak D call: TRBD1 (6 bases). The CDR3 extends over 12 amino acids. V was shortened by 6 bases and J by 2 bases, with 9 bases between the two germline ends. Germline assignment: CDR1 SQVTM and CDR2 ANQGSEA. Here the CDR3 reads CSVQGTTDTQYF. The CDR3 region has the DNA TGCAGCGTCCAGGGGACCACAGATACGCAGTATTTT.

This clonotype was seen ten or more times. CDR3 residues: CAGTPDEVSEQYF. In DNA form, the CDR3 reads TGCGCCGGCACCCCTGATGAGGTTAGCGAGCAGTACTTC. This chain joins TRBV10-1 and TRBJ2-7; D is unresolved. The germline gives CDR1 WNHNN, CDR2 SYGVQD (reference sequence). The CDR3 is 13 amino acids. The ends were cut back, 11 bases at V and 6 bases at J, with 20 bases in the middle.

In this sample, this clonotype turned up a few times. The CDR3 DNA reads TGTGCCAGCAGCCCCGAGGGGCAGAATTCACCCCTCCACTTT. It translates to CASSPEGQNSPLHF. This chain connects TRBV3-1 to TRBJ1-6, with a weak D call TRBD1 (5 bases). Germline V lookup: CDR1 LGHDT, CDR2 YNNKEL (reference sequence). The CDR3 length is 14 residues. The V and J ends lost 4 bases and 7 bases respectively, with 11 bases between them.

Ten or more counts support this clonotype. The V call is TRBV27, the J call TRBJ1-4; possible D gene TRBD1, 5 bases. This CDR3 is built from 12 residues. Germline CDR1 reads MNHEY; CDR2 reads SMNVEV (reference sequence). Between the trimmed V and J ends, which lost 5 bases and 7 bases, there was a span of 8 bases. The CDR3 DNA reads TGTGCCAGCAGTCAAAGGGGTGAAAAACTGTTTTTT. It yields the protein CASSQRGEKLFF.

This clonotype was picked up many times. This chain uses TRBV11-2 with TRBJ1-1; possibly TRBD1 for D (5 bases). The germline CDR1 and CDR2 sequences are SGHAT and FQNNGV. Trimming pared 8 bases from V and 2 bases from J, leaving 18 bases between. This CDR3 has 15 residues. CDR3: CASGRGRGLNTEAFF. In DNA, the CDR3 is TGTGCCAGCGGCCGGGGAAGGGGCCTCAACACTGAAGCTTTCTTT. Filled out from reference TRBV11-2 and TRBJ1-1, the complete variable domain reads EAGVAQSPRYKIIEKRQSVAFWCNPISGHATLYWYQQILGQGPKLLIQFQNNGVVDDSQLPKDRFSAERLKGVDSTLKIQPAKLEDSAVYLCASGRGRGLNTEAFFGQGTRLTVV.

The chain combines TRBV11-2 with TRBJ2-4; 7 bases agree with TRBD1. Trimming removed 8 bases from V and 3 bases from J; junction bases left unmatched: 13. This CDR3 is built from 16 residues. CDR1 and CDR2 from the germline V gene are SGHAT and FQNNGV. CDR3 nucleotide sequence: TGTGCCAGCCGAGCTGAGAGGGCAGGGGGCAAAAACATTCAGTACTTC. It specifies CASRAERAGGKNIQYF.

This clonotype appeared many times. V usage is TRBV12-3 or TRBV12-4 and J usage is TRBJ1-2, with D hard to call. The V end lost 6 bases, the J end lost 8 bases, and 13 bases lay between the germline ends. The CDR3 spans 12 residues. The CDR3 nucleotides are TGTGCCAGCAGCCACGGGCGAGACGGCTACACCTTC. Protein sequence: CASSHGRDGYTF.

This chain uses TRBV5-6 with TRBJ2-2; TRBD2 might be the D (5 bases). The V gene lost 3 bases and the J gene lost 6 bases, with 24 bases spanning the gap. The CDR3 has 18 residues. Germline CDR1 reads SGHDT; CDR2 reads YYEEEE. CDR3 amino acids: CASSSEPGLSVDAGELFF. The DNA of the CDR3 is TGTGCCAGCAGCTCGGAGCCTGGACTTTCGGTAGACGCCGGGGAGCTGTTTTTT. Full variable domain (remainder filled in from reference TRBV5-6 and TRBJ2-2): DAGVTQSPTHLIKTRGQQVTLRCSPKSGHDTVSWYQQALGQGPQFIFQYYEEEERQRGNFPDRFSGHQFPNYSSELNVNALLLGDSALYLCASSSEPGLSVDAGELFFGEGSRLTVL.

This clonotype was recorded many times. The chain is built from TRBV28 and TRBJ2-4; D is ambiguous. Per germline, CDR1 MDHEN and CDR2 SYDVKM. This CDR3 comprises 18 residues. Deletions cut 5 bases from V and 0 bases from J, with 20 bases between. Here the CDR3 DNA reads TGTGCCAGCAGTCGGCCCTCCAGGCTACCCATAGCCAAAAACATTCAGTACTTC. This encodes CASSRPSRLPIAKNIQYF.

This clonotype was picked up a small number of times. This chain links TRBV11-2 with TRBJ2-7; D may be TRBD2 (6 bases). Between the trimmed V and J ends, which lost 5 bases and 4 bases, there was a span of 18 bases. Germline assignment: CDR1 SGHAT and CDR2 FQNNGV. The CDR3 has 15 residues. The CDR3 sequence is CASSPLGTGAYEQYF. The CDR3 region has the DNA TGTGCCAGCAGCCCCCTAGGGACGGGAGCATACGAGCAGTACTTC.

This clonotype was picked up a small number of times. The rearrangement links TRBV20-1 to TRBJ2-7; D is uncertain. Between the trimmed V and J ends, which lost 6 bases and 3 bases, there was a span of 15 bases. CDR3 length: 13 amino acids. CDR1 and CDR2 (germline): DFQATT, SNEGSKA (reference sequence). CDR3 residues: CSAPRKTDYEQYF. In DNA form, the CDR3 reads TGCAGTGCCCCGAGAAAGACGGACTACGAGCAGTACTTC.

This clonotype was counted between two and nine times. The chain links TRBV27 to TRBJ2-2; TRBD2 agrees at 8 bases. The CDR3 runs 18 residues. V was pared by 7 bases and J by 3 bases, with 16 bases of the junction left unmatched. Germline V gene lookup returns CDR1 MNHEY and CDR2 SMNVEV (reference sequence). Here the CDR3 DNA reads TGTGCCAGCATGAGTACCCGGGGGGGCTTTGGGGACACCGGGGAGCTGTTTTTT. Protein product: CASMSTRGGFGDTGELFF.

Ten or more counts support this clonotype. This chain connects TRBV25-1 to TRBJ2-1; D remains ambiguous. The CDR3 extends over 12 amino acids. The germline V and J ends were trimmed by 8 bases and 8 bases, with 13 bases remaining between them. Germline CDR1 and CDR2: MGHDK and SYGVNS. The CDR3 DNA sequence: TGTGCCAGCGCGTGGTCTCTCCATGAGCAGTTCTTC. Protein product: CASAWSLHEQFF. The whole variable domain, remainder taken from reference TRBV25-1 and TRBJ2-1, is EADIYQTPRYLVIGTGKKITLECSQTMGHDKMYWYQQDPGMELHLIHYSYGVNSTEKGDLSSESTVSRIRTEHFPLTLESARPSHTSQYLCASAWSLHEQFFGPGTRLTVL.

J is TRBJ1-1 and V is TRBV20-1; the D gene is possibly TRBD1 (6 bases). Germline CDR1 reads DFQATT; CDR2 reads SNEGSKA (reference sequence). CDR3 length equals 13 residues. The germline V and J ends were trimmed by 6 bases and 5 bases, with 16 bases remaining between them. The CDR3 nucleotides are TGCAGTGCCCAACGAGGGGGGAGTACTGAAGCTTTCTTT. Amino acid sequence: CSAQRGGSTEAFF.

This clonotype was observed many times. The chain employs TRBV29-1 and TRBJ2-5; 11 positions match TRBD2. The V gene end was trimmed by 4 bases and the J gene end by 9 bases; junction bases not matched to a gene: 7. CDR3 size: 13 residues. The germline V gene encodes CDR1 SQVTM and CDR2 ANQGSEA. The CDR3 DNA sequence: TGCAGCGTTGCTAGCGGGGGGTCGTGGGCCCAGTACTTC. Its translation is CSVASGGSWAQYF.

In its sample, this clonotype was seen many times. The chain links TRBV29-1 to TRBJ2-7, with 10 bases matching TRBD1. The germline CDR1 and CDR2 sequences are SQVTM and ANQGSEA. The CDR3 contains 17 residues. V shed 4 bases, J shed 2 bases, and the junction held 14 bases outside the gene matches. The CDR3 sequence is CSVAPKPRDRGPYEQYF. The CDR3 DNA follows: TGCAGCGTTGCCCCCAAACCCCGGGACAGGGGTCCCTACGAGCAGTACTTC.

A few counts support this clonotype. The V call is TRBV14, the J call TRBJ2-3; perhaps TRBD1 as D (5 bases). Looked up from germline, CDR1 is SGHDN and CDR2 is FVKESK. CDR3 size: 15 residues. With 0 bases removed from V and 1 base from J, the gap between germline ends came to 8 bases. The CDR3: CASSQDRQRTDTQYF. CDR3 in DNA: TGTGCCAGCAGCCAAGATCGACAGCGCACAGATACGCAGTATTTT.

This clonotype was recorded at least ten times. The rearrangement joins TRBV6-6 to TRBJ1-5; TRBD1 might be the D (5 bases). The length of the CDR3 is 16 residues. The ends were cut back, 5 bases at V and 0 bases at J, with 14 bases in the middle. Germline loops: CDR1 MNHNY, CDR2 SVGAGI (reference sequence). The CDR3 sequence is CASSPRTPNSNQPQHF. CDR3 DNA: TGTGCCAGCAGTCCCCGGACACCAAATAGCAATCAGCCCCAGCATTTT.

V usage is TRBV28 and J usage is TRBJ1-5, with unresolved D. Trimming shortened V by 3 bases and J by 6 bases, and 21 bases separated the two germline ends. There are 17 residues in the CDR3. Germline CDR1 is MDHEN and CDR2 is SYDVKM. CDR3: CASSLGTGPLRGQPQHF. As DNA, the CDR3 is TGTGCCAGCAGTTTGGGCACGGGCCCCCTTCGAGGTCAGCCCCAGCATTTT.

The CDR3 sequence is CASSLIGPGGNTIYF. The DNA of the CDR3 is TGTGCCAGCAGCTTAATAGGGCCCGGTGGAAACACCATATATTTT. J is TRBJ1-3 and V is TRBV7-2; D is ambiguous. Germline CDR1 is SGHTA and CDR2 is FQGNSA. This CDR3 has 15 residues. The V end lost 2 bases, the J end lost 3 bases, and 11 bases lay between the germline ends. Full variable domain (missing parts from reference TRBV7-2 and TRBJ1-3): GAGVSQSPSNKVTEKGKDVELRCDPISGHTALYWYRQSLGQGLEFLIYFQGNSAPDKSGLPSDRFSAERTGGSVSTLTIQRTQQEDSAVYLCASSLIGPGGNTIYFGEGSWLTVV.

This clonotype was observed a few times. The chain couples TRBV19 to TRBJ1-4; D is perhaps TRBD1 (5 bases). Germline lookup yields CDR1 LNHDA and CDR2 SQIVND (reference sequence). The ends were cut back, 3 bases at V and 4 bases at J, with 9 bases in the middle. CDR3 size: 14 residues. The CDR3 coding sequence is TGTGCCAGTAGTATTTGGGACCTTAATGAAAAACTGTTTTTT. Translated, it gives CASSIWDLNEKLFF.